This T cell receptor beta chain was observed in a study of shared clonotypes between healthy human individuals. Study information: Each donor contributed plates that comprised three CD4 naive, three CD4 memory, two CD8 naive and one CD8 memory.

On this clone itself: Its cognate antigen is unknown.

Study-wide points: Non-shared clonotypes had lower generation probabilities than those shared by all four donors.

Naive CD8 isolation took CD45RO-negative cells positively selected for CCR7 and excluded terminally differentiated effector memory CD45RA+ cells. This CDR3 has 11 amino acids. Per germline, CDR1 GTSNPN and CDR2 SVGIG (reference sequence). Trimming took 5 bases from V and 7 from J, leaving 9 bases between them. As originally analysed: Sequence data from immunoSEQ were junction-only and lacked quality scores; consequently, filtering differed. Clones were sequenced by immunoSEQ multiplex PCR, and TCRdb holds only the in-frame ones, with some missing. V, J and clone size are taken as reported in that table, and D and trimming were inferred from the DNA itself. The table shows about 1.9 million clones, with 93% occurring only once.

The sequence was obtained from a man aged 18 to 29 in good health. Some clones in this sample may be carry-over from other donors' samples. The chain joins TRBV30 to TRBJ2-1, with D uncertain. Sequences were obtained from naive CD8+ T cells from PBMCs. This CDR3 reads CAWEFRNEQFF. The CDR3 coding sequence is TGTGCCTGGGAATTTCGGAATGAGCAGTTCTTC.